The 16 T cell receptor beta chains given below trace back to one sample, sequenced in a study of T cell responses to AZD1222 COVID-19 vaccine (dated by TCRdb to the early 2020s). Explained via the paper, the time point label denotes: baseline before first vaccination. The library was generated by the immunoSEQ multiplex PCR assay. TCRdb retrieved this table from immuneACCESS and kept in-frame rearrangements only. Not all clones are present; in checked studies, unresolved V genes account for under half, and no reason is known for the remainder. In all, the sample holds under 150,000 clones, and 85% to 95% of those were seen once. The ten largest clones add up to approximately 3% of the sample. Sequencing was performed on peripheral blood, taken on day 0 of AZD1222 vaccination. These receptors came from an adult in good health.

This rearrangement joins TRBV4-1 to TRBJ2-1, with 7 bases lining up with TRBD2. The CDR3 consists of 17 residues. Trimming at V came to 2 bases and at J to 0 bases, leaving 7 bases not matched to a gene. Germline-derived CDR1 and CDR2 are MGHRA and YSYEKL. CDR3 region: CASSQPTSASSYNEQFF. In DNA form, the CDR3 reads TGCGCCAGCAGCCAACCTACTAGCGCAAGCTCCTACAATGAGCAGTTCTTC.

The chain is built from TRBV5-1 and TRBJ2-1, with 8 bases fitting TRBD2. J gave up 7 bases and V 0 bases, and 9 bases lay outside the gene matches. Germline loops: CDR1 SGHRS, CDR2 YFSETQ. This CDR3 comprises 16 residues. CDR3 in DNA: TGCGCCAGCAGCTTGGATGAGCGGGAGTTTCTAAATGAGCAGTTCTTC. It specifies CASSLDEREFLNEQFF.

This clone appeared once. The chain recombines TRBV27 with TRBJ2-3; D call uncertain. Germline V gives CDR1 MNHEY, CDR2 SMNVEV (reference sequence). The CDR3 is 13 residues long. Trimming stripped 6 bases from V and 3 bases from J, with 10 bases between. The CDR3 loop is CASSESTTDTQYF. The CDR3 nucleotides read TGTGCCAGCAGCGAATCTACAACAGATACGCAGTATTTT.

The chain is built from TRBV7-3 and TRBJ1-3, with D perhaps TRBD1 (6 bases). This CDR3 is built from 23 residues. The V end was cut by 0 bases, the J end by 5 bases, with 35 bases between. CDR1 and CDR2 (germline): SGHTA, FQGTGA. The DNA of the CDR3 is TGTGCCAGCAGCTTAACTGAAATGGGGACCGGGACACCCTCCGAGGATAGGAGAAACACCATATATTTT. Amino acid sequence: CASSLTEMGTGTPSEDRRNTIYF. The full variable domain, in which reference TRBV7-3 and TRBJ1-3 provide the parts outside the CDR3, is GAGVSQTPSNKVTEKGKYVELRCDPISGHTALYWYRQSLGQGPEFLIYFQGTGAADDSGLPNDRFFAVRPEGSVSTLKIQRTERGDSAVYLCASSLTEMGTGTPSEDRRNTIYFGEGSWLTVV.

This sequence joins TRBV4-1 and TRBJ2-1; 7 positions agree with TRBD2. V gave up 0 bases and J gave up 10 bases; unmatched junction bases: 9. Germline CDR1 is MGHRA and CDR2 is YSYEKL. The CDR3 has 15 residues. Here the CDR3 DNA reads TGCGCCAGCAGCCAAGAGCGTGAGGTGGGGGGGGAGCAGTTCTTC. This codes for CASSQEREVGGEQFF.

This chain joins TRBV5-6 and TRBJ2-3, with 8 bases lining up with TRBD1. Germline V gene sequence: CDR1 SGHDT, CDR2 YYEEEE. J gave up 12 bases and V 2 bases, and 8 bases lay outside the gene matches. The CDR3 covers 13 residues. CDR3 sequence (DNA): TGTGCCAGCAGCTTACCGACAGGGGAATCTCAGTATTTT. Residues: CASSLPTGESQYF.

This chain joins TRBV16 and TRBJ2-1; 9 nucleotides align to TRBD2. CDR1 is KGHSY, CDR2 FQNENV, per germline. Trimming removed 2 bases from V and 0 bases from J; junction bases left unmatched: 14. The CDR3 loop spans 20 amino acids. CDR3 residues: CASSQRWIAGVPSSYNEQFF. CDR3 bases: TGTGCCAGCAGCCAAAGGTGGATAGCGGGAGTCCCGAGCTCCTACAATGAGCAGTTCTTC.

The genes are TRBV19 and TRBJ2-1, with a possible D match to TRBD2 (6 bases). Germline V lookup: CDR1 LNHDA, CDR2 SQIVND (reference sequence). The CDR3 spans 16 residues. V was pared by 3 bases and J by 0 bases, with 12 bases between. CDR3 loop: CASSMDGGISYNEQFF. CDR3 in DNA: TGTGCCAGTAGTATGGATGGGGGGATCTCCTACAATGAGCAGTTCTTC.

V gene TRBV28 combines with J gene TRBJ1-3; 7 nucleotides agree with TRBD1. Trimming removed 6 bases from V and 0 bases from J; junction bases left unmatched: 17. The CDR3 spans 19 residues. Germline V gene sequence: CDR1 MDHEN, CDR2 SYDVKM. CDR3 in DNA: TGTGCCAGCAGGCACCCCAGACAGGGCATGCTAAACTCTGGAAACACCATATATTTT. Protein product: CASRHPRQGMLNSGNTIYF. Using reference TRBV28 and TRBJ1-3 for the parts outside the CDR3, the full variable domain is DVKVTQSSRYLVKRTGEKVFLECVQDMDHENMFWYRQDPGLGLRLIYFSYDVKMKEKGDIPEGYSVSREKKERFSLILESASTNQTSMYLCASRHPRQGMLNSGNTIYFGEGSWLTVV.

The chain links TRBV5-4 to TRBJ1-1; D possibly corresponds to TRBD1 (6 bases). V was cut by 4 bases and J by 0 bases, with 13 bases left in between. Germline CDR1 SGHNT, CDR2 YYREEE (reference sequence). The CDR3 consists of 15 residues. CDR3 region: CASSLGGPMNTEAFF. CDR3 bases: TGTGCCAGCAGCCTGGGGGGGCCCATGAACACTGAAGCTTTCTTT.

This chain connects TRBV19 to TRBJ2-7; D perhaps matches TRBD1 (5 bases). Trimming left V 5 bases short and J 2 bases short, with 10 bases between. CDR1 LNHDA and CDR2 SQIVND come from the germline V gene (reference sequence). The CDR3 spans 13 residues. Written as DNA, the CDR3 is TGTGCCAGTAGTCCCGAACAGGCCTACGAGCAGTACTTC. The encoded protein is CASSPEQAYEQYF.

The chain carries TRBV28 and TRBJ2-3; tentatively, D is TRBD1 (7 bases). CDR1 MDHEN and CDR2 SYDVKM come from the germline V gene. V lost 5 bases and J 1 base, leaving 16 bases between the germline ends. This CDR3 is built from 16 residues. The CDR3 reads CASSGPGGPGTDTQYF. CDR3 DNA sequence: TGTGCCAGCAGTGGCCCAGGGGGGCCGGGCACAGATACGCAGTATTTT. Looking up the rest from reference TRBV28 and TRBJ2-3 gives the full variable domain: DVKVTQSSRYLVKRTGEKVFLECVQDMDHENMFWYRQDPGLGLRLIYFSYDVKMKEKGDIPEGYSVSREKKERFSLILESASTNQTSMYLCASSGPGGPGTDTQYFGPGTRLTVL.

The chain uses TRBV7-2 and TRBJ1-5; 8 nucleotides line up with TRBD1. The V gene's germline CDR1 is SGHTA and CDR2 FQGNSA. The CDR3 has 14 residues. V trimming: 6 bases; J trimming: 6 bases; junction bases outside the gene matches: 7. CDR3: CASSMGQVPQPQHF. As DNA, the CDR3 is TGTGCCAGCAGTATGGGACAGGTGCCTCAGCCCCAGCATTTT.

The V call is TRBV29-1, the J call TRBJ1-5; 7 bases agree with TRBD1. V shed 5 bases, J shed 4 bases, and the junction held 5 bases outside the gene matches. This CDR3 is 13 amino acids long. Germline values: CDR1 SQVTM, CDR2 ANQGSEA. The DNA of the CDR3 is TGCAGCGTTAAGACAGGGTCAAATCAGCCCCAGCATTTT. Translation: CSVKTGSNQPQHF.

This chain uses TRBV5-4 with TRBJ2-7, with 8 nucleotides matching TRBD2. The ends lost 0 bases at V and 3 bases at J; junction bases unmatched: 14. In germline, CDR1 is SGHNT, CDR2 YYREEE (reference sequence). The CDR3 sequence is 18 residues long. In nucleotides, the CDR3 is TGTGCCAGCAGCTTGGACACACCGGGACGGGGACTAGACTACGAGCAGTACTTC. Amino acid sequence: CASSLDTPGRGLDYEQYF.

The chain links TRBV25-1 to TRBJ1-2; unclear D gene. Between the trimmed V and J ends, which lost 2 bases and 4 bases, there was a span of 17 bases. The CDR3 spans 16 residues. Germline V gene sequence: CDR1 MGHDK, CDR2 SYGVNS. CDR3 in amino acids: CASSETGKAFAYGYTF. CDR3 DNA: TGTGCCAGCAGTGAAACGGGGAAGGCCTTTGCCTATGGCTACACCTTC.